A single sample gave rise to the 32 T cell receptor beta chains below, sequenced in a study of T cell responses to AZD1222 COVID-19 vaccine. The table came from immunoSEQ multiplex PCR; TCRdb's copy has only in-frame clones and leaves some out. Of some 150,000 clones listed, roughly 94% are singletons. The sequenced sample was peripheral blood, obtained on day 0 of MenACWY control vaccination. The receptors shown here come from an adult in good health.

V is TRBV9 and J is TRBJ2-1, with D hard to call. Germline CDR1 reads SGDLS; CDR2 reads YYNGEE. The CDR3 runs 15 residues. The V gene lost 0 bases and the J gene lost 6 bases, with 13 bases spanning the gap. In DNA, the CDR3 is TGTGCCAGCAGCGTAGGGGTCGCCCCGGTCAATGAGCAGTTCTTC. The encoded protein is CASSVGVAPVNEQFF.

V is TRBV5-1 and J is TRBJ2-1, with 8 bases fitting TRBD2. CDR3 length: 15 residues. Germline trimming cut 2 bases from V and 7 bases from J; bases unmatched to any gene: 8. Germline V gene lookup returns CDR1 SGHRS and CDR2 YFSETQ. The CDR3 protein is CASSLAGVAGNEQFF. The DNA of the CDR3 is TGCGCCAGCAGCTTAGCGGGAGTGGCGGGGAATGAGCAGTTCTTC.

This clone was recorded once. V usage is TRBV24-1 and J usage is TRBJ2-5; 9 nucleotides line up with TRBD2. Germline V lookup: CDR1 KGHDR, CDR2 SFDVKD. V trimming: 4 bases; J trimming: 2 bases; junction bases outside the gene matches: 7. CDR3 length: 16 residues. The CDR3 region has the DNA TGTGCCACCAGTGAAAATGCTAGCGGGGAACAAGAGACCCAGTACTTC. This sequence encodes CATSENASGEQETQYF.

This sequence joins TRBV6-5 and TRBJ1-2, with D possibly TRBD1 on 5 matching bases. The CDR3 sequence is 15 residues long. Looked up from germline, CDR1 is MNHEY and CDR2 is SVGAGI. Trimming cost V 5 bases and J 1 base, with 14 bases left between them. This CDR3 reads CASSPRQTVNYGYTF. The DNA of the CDR3 is TGTGCCAGCAGTCCCCGTCAGACAGTTAACTATGGCTACACCTTC.

This clone has just a few counts. The rearrangement uses TRBV28 and TRBJ1-6; 9 positions agree with TRBD1. This CDR3 comprises 14 residues. With 5 bases clipped from V and 9 bases from J, the junction kept 5 bases outside the gene matches. Germline assignment: CDR1 MDHEN and CDR2 SYDVKM. This CDR3 is CASSKDRGVSPLHF. CDR3 DNA sequence: TGTGCCAGCAGTAAGGACAGGGGCGTTTCACCCCTCCACTTT. The variable domain in full, with the rest retrieved from reference TRBV28 and TRBJ1-6, is DVKVTQSSRYLVKRTGEKVFLECVQDMDHENMFWYRQDPGLGLRLIYFSYDVKMKEKGDIPEGYSVSREKKERFSLILESASTNQTSMYLCASSKDRGVSPLHFGNGTRLTVT.

The V and J genes are TRBV25-1 and TRBJ1-2; 7 nucleotides align to TRBD1. The CDR3 is made up of 13 amino acids. The V gene end was trimmed by 6 bases and the J gene end by 8 bases; junction bases not matched to a gene: 9. Germline-derived CDR1 and CDR2 are MGHDK and SYGVNS. The CDR3 coding sequence is TGTGCCAGCAGCGCGAAGGGGGCTGGCGGCTACACCTTC. Translating gives CASSAKGAGGYTF.

This CDR3 reads CASSNRGKLFF. The CDR3 DNA sequence: TGTGCCAGCAGCAACAGGGGGAAACTGTTTTTT. The chain has TRBV11-1 and TRBJ1-4, with 8 nucleotides matching TRBD1. Trimming at V came to 5 bases and at J to 11 bases, leaving 1 base not matched to a gene. The CDR3 loop spans 11 amino acids. The V gene's germline CDR1 is SGHAT and CDR2 FQDESV (reference sequence). Complete variable domain (other parts from reference TRBV11-1 and TRBJ1-4): EAEVAQSPRYKITEKSQAVAFWCDPISGHATLYWYRQILGQGPELLVQFQDESVVDDSQLPKDRFSAERLKGVDSTLKIQPAELGDSAMYLCASSNRGKLFFGSGTQLSVL.

The rearrangement uses TRBV10-3 and TRBJ2-1, with D unclear. Germline assignment: CDR1 ENHRY and CDR2 SYGVKD. This CDR3 has 12 amino acids. The V end was cut by 8 bases, the J end by 4 bases, with 9 bases between. For the CDR3, the DNA is TGTGCCATCTCCGGACCTTACAATGAGCAGTTCTTC. Translation: CAISGPYNEQFF.

This chain uses TRBV27 with TRBJ2-1; TRBD2 aligns across 8 bases. Trimming at V came to 5 bases and at J to 6 bases, leaving 6 bases not matched to a gene. Per the germline V gene, CDR1 is MNHEY and CDR2 is SMNVEV (reference sequence). The CDR3 sequence is 14 residues long. The CDR3 spells CASSPRGTSNEQFF. The CDR3 bases are TGTGCCAGCAGTCCCCGGGGGACTAGCAATGAGCAGTTCTTC.

The chain combines TRBV7-2 with TRBJ1-4; 8 bases align to TRBD1. J gave up 6 bases and V 5 bases, and 2 bases lay outside the gene matches. The germline gives CDR1 SGHTA, CDR2 FQGNSA. The CDR3 contains 13 residues. The CDR3 nucleotides read TGTGCCAGCAGCCCGACAGGGGATGAAAAACTGTTTTTT. It translates to CASSPTGDEKLFF.

This chain joins TRBV7-3 and TRBJ2-1; the D gene is possibly TRBD1 (6 bases). This CDR3 region has 15 residues. V was clipped by 5 bases and J by 9 bases, with 20 bases between them. Germline V gene data show CDR1 as SGHTA and CDR2 as FQGTGA. For the CDR3, the DNA is TGTGCCAGCAGCCCCATGGGGGCTAGCCGAGGTGAGCAGTTCTTC. It is translated as CASSPMGASRGEQFF.

The rearrangement links TRBV10-3 to TRBJ2-1, with unresolved D. The V and J ends lost 10 bases and 5 bases respectively, with 12 bases between them. CDR3 length: 12 amino acids. The V gene's germline CDR1 is ENHRY and CDR2 SYGVKD. CDR3 coding DNA: TGTGCCAGTCGAAGGGAAAACAATGAGCAGTTCTTC. This encodes CASRRENNEQFF.

V and J are TRBV28 and TRBJ2-1; tentative D call: TRBD2 (5 bases). CDR3 length: 11 amino acids. Germline-derived CDR1 and CDR2 are MDHEN and SYDVKM. V was shortened by 3 bases and J by 8 bases, with 5 bases between the two germline ends. DNA of the CDR3: TGTGCCAGCAGTTTGGACTATGAGCAGTTCTTC. It translates to CASSLDYEQFF.

In its sample, this clone was seen once. V is TRBV4-1 and J is TRBJ1-6, with no clear D. The CDR3 spans 15 residues. V lost 0 bases and J lost 11, with 14 bases in between. Per the germline V gene, CDR1 is MGHRA and CDR2 is YSYEKL. In nucleotides, the CDR3 is TGCGCCAGCAGCCAAGATGGCACCACCTGGGCACCCCTCCACTTT. It yields the protein CASSQDGTTWAPLHF.

V and J are TRBV4-1 and TRBJ2-3; 7 bases align to TRBD1. The CDR3 is made up of 17 amino acids. Trimming took 3 bases from V and 2 from J; bases not matched to a gene: 11. Germline assignment: CDR1 MGHRA and CDR2 YSYEKL. CDR3: CASSQILGQGDTDTQYF. The DNA of the CDR3 is TGCGCCAGCAGCCAGATCCTAGGGCAGGGGGACACAGATACGCAGTATTTT.

The chain carries TRBV3-1 (or the pseudogene TRBV3-2) and TRBJ1-1; no reliable D call. This CDR3 is 14 amino acids long. Germline CDR1 and CDR2: LGHDT and YNNKEL (reference sequence). Trimming removed 3 bases from V and 7 bases from J, with 15 bases in between. The CDR3 DNA follows: TGTGCCAGCAGCCAGGCGGGCAGCCACTTTGAAGCTTTCTTT. Encoded protein: CASSQAGSHFEAFF.

V is TRBV28 and J is TRBJ2-2; 8 bases align to TRBD2. The CDR3 has 15 residues. Germline loops: CDR1 MDHEN, CDR2 SYDVKM. V gave up 5 bases and J gave up 0 bases; unmatched junction bases: 2. The CDR3 sequence is CASSPGGANTGELFF. CDR3 coding DNA: TGTGCCAGCAGTCCGGGGGGGGCGAACACCGGGGAGCTGTTTTTT.

The V call is TRBV7-2, the J call TRBJ1-5; possible D gene TRBD1, 6 bases. The CDR3 is made up of 15 amino acids. Germline assignment: CDR1 SGHTA and CDR2 FQGNSA. V was pared by 0 bases and J by 5 bases, with 11 bases between. The CDR3 DNA follows: TGTGCCAGCAGCTTAGCACAGGGCATGGATCAGCCCCAGCATTTT. This sequence encodes CASSLAQGMDQPQHF.

This chain connects TRBV18 to TRBJ1-1, with D perhaps matching TRBD1 (6 bases). The V and J ends lost 1 base and 8 bases respectively, with 8 bases between them. Germline loops: CDR1 KGHSH, CDR2 LQKENI. The CDR3 is 12 residues long. CDR3 sequence: CASSPLGTEAFF. The CDR3 nucleotides read TGTGCCAGCTCACCACTTGGGACAGAAGCTTTCTTT. The variable domain in full, completed from reference TRBV18 and TRBJ1-1, reads NAGVMQNPRHLVRRRGQEARLRCSPMKGHSHVYWYRQLPEEGLKFMVYLQKENIIDESGMPKERFSAEFPKEGPSILRIQQVVRGDSAAYFCASSPLGTEAFFGQGTRLTVV.

This clone was seen once. The chain carries TRBV29-1 and TRBJ1-1, with D perhaps matching TRBD1 (6 bases). Germline V gene sequence: CDR1 SQVTM, CDR2 ANQGSEA. Trimming took off 4 bases at V and 6 bases at J, with 12 bases between the two ends. The CDR3 runs 12 residues. The chain's CDR3 is CSVGWGAAEAFF. As DNA, the CDR3 is TGCAGCGTTGGTTGGGGGGCAGCTGAAGCTTTCTTT.

The rearrangement uses TRBV11-1 and TRBJ1-1, with D possibly matching TRBD1 (5 bases). V was shortened by 1 base and J by 4 bases, with 13 bases between the two germline ends. Germline CDR1 reads SGHAT; CDR2 reads FQDESV (reference sequence). There are 15 residues in the CDR3. CDR3 region: CASSLVGWGSTEAFF. CDR3 coding DNA: TGTGCCAGCAGCTTAGTAGGATGGGGGAGCACTGAAGCTTTCTTT.

CDR3 sequence (DNA): TGTGCCAGCAGCGAGGGACAGGGGATCAACGAGCAGTACTTC. It specifies CASSEGQGINEQYF. This chain uses TRBV7-9 with TRBJ2-7; 10 nucleotides line up with TRBD1. CDR1 and CDR2 (germline): SEHNR, FQNEAQ (reference sequence). The CDR3 contains 14 residues. The trim removed 5 bases at V and 5 bases at J, leaving 6 bases unmatched.

The chain is built from TRBV19 and TRBJ2-7, with D perhaps assigned TRBD1 or TRBD2 (5 bases each). The CDR3 consists of 15 residues. The ends were cut back, 3 bases at V and 3 bases at J, with 15 bases in the middle. Germline V gene data show CDR1 as LNHDA and CDR2 as SQIVND (reference sequence). The CDR3 here is CASSISGRAGYEQYF. DNA of the CDR3: TGTGCCAGTAGTATCTCGGGGCGGGCCGGCTACGAGCAGTACTTC. The full variable domain, with the rest looked up from reference TRBV19 and TRBJ2-7, is DGGITQSPKYLFRKEGQNVTLSCEQNLNHDAMYWYRQDPGQGLRLIYYSQIVNDFQKGDIAEGYSVSREKKESFPLTVTSAQKNPTAFYLCASSISGRAGYEQYFGPGTRLTVT.

The chain uses TRBV4-2 and TRBJ2-2; D is possibly TRBD1 (6 bases). This CDR3 has 17 amino acids. V was clipped by 1 base and J by 0 bases, with 12 bases between them. CDR1 LGHNA and CDR2 YNFKEQ come from the germline V gene. The CDR3 sequence: CASSQGPHRANTGELFF. The CDR3 coding sequence is TGTGCCAGCAGCCAAGGCCCCCACAGGGCGAACACCGGGGAGCTGTTTTTT.

The V gene is TRBV27, the J gene TRBJ2-1, with D tentatively TRBD1 or TRBD2 (5 bases each). The ends were cut back, 2 bases at V and 2 bases at J, with 7 bases in the middle. The V gene's germline CDR1 is MNHEY and CDR2 SMNVEV (reference sequence). The CDR3 totals 14 residues. CDR3 in amino acids: CASSLGGTYNEQFF. DNA for the CDR3: TGTGCCAGCAGTTTAGGGGGAACCTACAATGAGCAGTTCTTC.

The chain combines TRBV4-2 with TRBJ2-1, with D uncertain. V shed 4 bases and J shed 4 bases, with 14 bases lying between them. Germline CDR1 is LGHNA and CDR2 is YNFKEQ. The CDR3 spans 15 residues. The CDR3 reads CASSRIDSPYNEQFF. The CDR3 coding sequence is TGTGCCAGCAGCCGGATCGATTCACCTTACAATGAGCAGTTCTTC.

This chain uses TRBV5-1 with TRBJ2-5, with 14 bases lining up with TRBD2. Germline-derived CDR1 and CDR2 are SGHRS and YFSETQ. The CDR3 is made up of 18 amino acids. V lost 2 bases and J lost 5; bases outside the gene matches: 11. CDR3 residues: CASSFGLAGGPGAETQYF. CDR3 coding DNA: TGCGCCAGCAGCTTTGGACTAGCGGGAGGCCCGGGGGCGGAGACCCAGTACTTC.

This clone was picked up one time. The chain employs TRBV30 and TRBJ2-1, with a possible D match to TRBD2 (5 bases). The V and J ends lost 1 base and 8 bases respectively, with 6 bases between them. There are 11 residues in the CDR3. The germline CDR1 and CDR2 sequences are GTSNPN and SVGIG (reference sequence). The CDR3 nucleotides read TGTGCCTGGAGTGCTAGCCATGAGCAGTTCTTC. Translating it yields CAWSASHEQFF.

The V and J genes are TRBV5-1 and TRBJ1-1; no clear D. The CDR3 totals 15 residues. Germline loops: CDR1 SGHRS, CDR2 YFSETQ. Trimming cost V 4 bases and J 1 base, with 14 bases left between them. The CDR3 is CASSAETMENTEAFF. In nucleotides, the CDR3 is TGCGCCAGCAGCGCCGAGACTATGGAGAACACTGAAGCTTTCTTT.

V and J are TRBV4-1 and TRBJ1-2; perhaps TRBD1 as D (5 bases). The CDR3 spans 15 residues. Per the germline V gene, CDR1 is MGHRA and CDR2 is YSYEKL. Deletions cut 3 bases from V and 6 bases from J, with 17 bases between. The CDR3 DNA follows: TGCGCCAGCAGCCAGATTGGGGACCAAGGGGATGGCTACACCTTC. Encoded protein: CASSQIGDQGDGYTF.

This sequence joins TRBV11-3 and TRBJ2-2; the D gene could be TRBD1 or TRBD2 (5 bases each). V lost 3 bases, J lost 6 bases, and 26 bases lay in between. The CDR3 runs to 19 residues. CDR1 is SGHNT and CDR2 is YENEEA in the germline V gene. The DNA of the CDR3 is TGTGCCAGCAGCTTCCATTTTGGACGCGCCCGACTGGGACCCGGGGAGCTGTTTTTT. It codes for CASSFHFGRARLGPGELFF.

This rearrangement joins TRBV10-3 to TRBJ2-1; TRBD2 matches 7 bases. CDR1 ENHRY and CDR2 SYGVKD come from the germline V gene. CDR3 length: 16 residues. The junction had 10 bases not matched to a gene; V was cut back by 1 base and J by 7 bases. The CDR3 coding sequence is TGTGCCATCAGTGAGTTGTCTAGCGGATACACGAATGAGCAGTTCTTC. It specifies CAISELSSGYTNEQFF.